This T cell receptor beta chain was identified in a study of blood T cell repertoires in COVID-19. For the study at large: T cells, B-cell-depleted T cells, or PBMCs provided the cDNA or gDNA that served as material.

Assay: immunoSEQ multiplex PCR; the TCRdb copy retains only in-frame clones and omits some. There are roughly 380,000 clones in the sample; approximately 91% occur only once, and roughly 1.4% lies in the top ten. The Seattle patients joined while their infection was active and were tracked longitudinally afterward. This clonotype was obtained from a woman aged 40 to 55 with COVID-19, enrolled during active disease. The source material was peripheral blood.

For the CDR3, the DNA is TGTGCCAGCTCAACCTACGGTGCCGAAGCTTTCTTT. Translating gives CASSTYGAEAFF. The chain carries TRBV19 and TRBJ1-1; no clear D gene. Trimming took off 9 bases at V and 8 bases at J, with 16 bases between the two ends. CDR1 is LNHDA and CDR2 is SQIVND in the germline V gene (reference sequence). This CDR3 comprises 12 residues.